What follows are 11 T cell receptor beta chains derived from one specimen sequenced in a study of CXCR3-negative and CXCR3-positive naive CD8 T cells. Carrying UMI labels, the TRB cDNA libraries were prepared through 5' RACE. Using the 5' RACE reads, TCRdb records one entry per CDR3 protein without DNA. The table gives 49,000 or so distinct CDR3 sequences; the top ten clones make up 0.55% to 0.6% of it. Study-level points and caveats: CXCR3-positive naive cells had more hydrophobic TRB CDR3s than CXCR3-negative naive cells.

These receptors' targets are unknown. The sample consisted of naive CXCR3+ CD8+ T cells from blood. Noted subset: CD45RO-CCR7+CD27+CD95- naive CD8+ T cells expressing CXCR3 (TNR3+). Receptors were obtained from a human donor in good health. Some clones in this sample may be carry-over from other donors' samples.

CDR3 in amino acids: CASSSLAGTEQFF. This chain links TRBV4-2 with TRBJ2-1; TCRdb's D gene call, TRBD2, goes unchecked for lack of DNA. The CDR3 extends over 13 amino acids. Per the germline V gene, CDR1 is LGHNA and CDR2 is YNFKEQ.

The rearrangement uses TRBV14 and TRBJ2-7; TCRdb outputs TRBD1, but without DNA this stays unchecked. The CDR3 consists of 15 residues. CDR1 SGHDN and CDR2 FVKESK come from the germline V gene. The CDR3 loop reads CASSQVQGLAYEQYF.

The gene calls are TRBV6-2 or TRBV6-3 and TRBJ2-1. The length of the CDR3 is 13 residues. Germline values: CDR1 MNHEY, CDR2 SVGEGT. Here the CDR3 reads CASSYSTYNEQFF.

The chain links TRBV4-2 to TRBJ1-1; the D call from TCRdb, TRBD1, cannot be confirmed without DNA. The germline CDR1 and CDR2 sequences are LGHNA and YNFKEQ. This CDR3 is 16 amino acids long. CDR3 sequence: CASSPRDRTMNTEAFF.

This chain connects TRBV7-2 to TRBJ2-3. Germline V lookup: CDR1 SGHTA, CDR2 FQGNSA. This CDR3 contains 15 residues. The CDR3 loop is CASSTQNKGTDTQYF.

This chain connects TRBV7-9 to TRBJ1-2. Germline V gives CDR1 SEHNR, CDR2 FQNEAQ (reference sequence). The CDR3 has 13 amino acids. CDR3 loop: CASSSGGVYGYTF.

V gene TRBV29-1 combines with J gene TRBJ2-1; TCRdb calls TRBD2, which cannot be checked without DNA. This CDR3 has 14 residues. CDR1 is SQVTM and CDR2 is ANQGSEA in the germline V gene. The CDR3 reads CSAPPGLDYNEQFF.

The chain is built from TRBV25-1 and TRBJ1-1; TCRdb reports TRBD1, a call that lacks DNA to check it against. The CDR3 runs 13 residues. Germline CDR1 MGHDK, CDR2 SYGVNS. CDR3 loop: CASTPTGYTEAFF.

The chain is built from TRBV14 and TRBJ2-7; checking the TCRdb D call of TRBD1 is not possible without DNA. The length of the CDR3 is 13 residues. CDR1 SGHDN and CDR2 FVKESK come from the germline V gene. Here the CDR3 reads CATRDRSSYEQYF.

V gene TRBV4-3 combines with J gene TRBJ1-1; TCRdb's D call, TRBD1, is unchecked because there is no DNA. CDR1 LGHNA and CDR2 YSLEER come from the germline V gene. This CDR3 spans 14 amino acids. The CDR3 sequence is CASSQGGVGTEAFF.

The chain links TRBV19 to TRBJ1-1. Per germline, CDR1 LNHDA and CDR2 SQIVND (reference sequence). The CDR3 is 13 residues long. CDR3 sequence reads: CASSMSINTEAFF.